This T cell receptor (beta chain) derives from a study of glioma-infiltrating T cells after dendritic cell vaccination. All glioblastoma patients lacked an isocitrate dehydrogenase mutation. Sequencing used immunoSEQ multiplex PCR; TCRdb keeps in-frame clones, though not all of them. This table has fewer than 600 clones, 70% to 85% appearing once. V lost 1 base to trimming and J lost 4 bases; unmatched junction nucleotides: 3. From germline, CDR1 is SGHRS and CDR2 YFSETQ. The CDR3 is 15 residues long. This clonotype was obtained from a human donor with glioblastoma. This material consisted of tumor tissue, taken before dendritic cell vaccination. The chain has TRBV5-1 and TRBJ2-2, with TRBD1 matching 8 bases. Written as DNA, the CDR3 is TGCGCCAGCAGCTTGAAGACAGGGGCCACCGGGGAGCTGTTTTTT. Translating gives CASSLKTGATGELFF. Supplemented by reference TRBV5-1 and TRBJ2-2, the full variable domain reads KAGVTQTPRYLIKTRGQQVTLSCSPISGHRSVSWYQQTPGQGLQFLFEYFSETQRNKGNFPGRFSGRQFSNSRSEMNVSTLELGDSALYLCASSLKTGATGELFFGEGSRLTVL.